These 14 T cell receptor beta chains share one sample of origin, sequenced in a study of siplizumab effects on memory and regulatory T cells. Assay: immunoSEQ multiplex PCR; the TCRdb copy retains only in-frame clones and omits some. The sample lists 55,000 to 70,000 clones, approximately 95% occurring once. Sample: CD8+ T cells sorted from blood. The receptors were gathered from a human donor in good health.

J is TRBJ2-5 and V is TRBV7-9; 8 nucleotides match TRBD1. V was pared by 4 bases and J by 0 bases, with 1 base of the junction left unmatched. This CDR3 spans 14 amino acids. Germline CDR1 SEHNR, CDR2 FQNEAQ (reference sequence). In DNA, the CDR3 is TGTGCCAGCAGCTCGGACAGGGACCAAGAGACCCAGTACTTC. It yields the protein CASSSDRDQETQYF. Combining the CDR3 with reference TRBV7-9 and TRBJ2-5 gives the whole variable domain DTGVSQNPRHKITKRGQNVTFRCDPISEHNRLYWYRQTLGQGPEFLTYFQNEAQLEKSRLLSDRFSAERPKGSFSTLEIQRTEQGDSAMYLCASSSDRDQETQYFGPGTRLLVL.

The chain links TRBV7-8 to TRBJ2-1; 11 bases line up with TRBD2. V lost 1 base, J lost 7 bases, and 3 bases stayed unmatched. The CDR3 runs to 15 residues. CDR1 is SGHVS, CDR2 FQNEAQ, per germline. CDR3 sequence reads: CASSLGASGGNEQFF. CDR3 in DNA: TGTGCCAGCAGCTTAGGCGCTAGCGGGGGGAATGAGCAGTTCTTC.

The DNA for the CDR3 is TGTGCCAGTGCGACAGGGGGCGCGGGGACCGGGGAGCTGTTTTTT. As protein: CASATGGAGTGELFF. The chain joins TRBV9 to TRBJ2-2; TRBD1 matches 10 bases. The V gene end was trimmed by 8 bases and the J gene end by 5 bases; junction bases not matched to a gene: 9. Germline values: CDR1 SGDLS, CDR2 YYNGEE. This CDR3 is built from 15 residues.

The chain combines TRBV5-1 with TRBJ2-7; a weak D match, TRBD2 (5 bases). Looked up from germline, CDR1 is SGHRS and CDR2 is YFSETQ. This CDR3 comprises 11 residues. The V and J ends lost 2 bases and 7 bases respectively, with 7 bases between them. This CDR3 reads CASSFTGEQYF. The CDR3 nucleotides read TGCGCCAGCAGCTTCACGGGAGAGCAGTACTTC.

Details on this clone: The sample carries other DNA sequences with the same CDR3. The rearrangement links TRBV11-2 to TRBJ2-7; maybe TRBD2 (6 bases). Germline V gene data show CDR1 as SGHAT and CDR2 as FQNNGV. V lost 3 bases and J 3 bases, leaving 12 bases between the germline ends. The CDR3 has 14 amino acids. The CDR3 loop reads CASSLGGGYYEQYF. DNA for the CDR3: TGTGCCAGCAGCTTGGGGGGAGGCTACTACGAGCAGTACTTC.

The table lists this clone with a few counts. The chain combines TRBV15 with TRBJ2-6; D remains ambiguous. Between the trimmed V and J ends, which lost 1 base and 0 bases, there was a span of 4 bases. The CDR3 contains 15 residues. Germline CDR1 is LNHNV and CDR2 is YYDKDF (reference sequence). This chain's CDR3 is CATSRGSSGANVLTF. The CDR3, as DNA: TGTGCCACCAGCAGAGGGTCCTCTGGGGCCAACGTCCTGACTTTC. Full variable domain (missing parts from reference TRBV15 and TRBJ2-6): DAMVIQNPRYQVTQFGKPVTLSCSQTLNHNVMYWYQQKSSQAPKLLFHYYDKDFNNEADTPDNFQSRRPNTSFCFLDIRSPGLGDTAMYLCATSRGSSGANVLTFGAGSRLTVL.

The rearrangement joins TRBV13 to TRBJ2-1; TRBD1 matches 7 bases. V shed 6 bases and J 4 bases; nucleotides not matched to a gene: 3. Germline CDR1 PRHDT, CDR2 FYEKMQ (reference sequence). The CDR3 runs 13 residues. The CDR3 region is CASRGDSYNEQFF. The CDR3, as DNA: TGTGCCAGCAGGGGGGACAGTTACAATGAGCAGTTCTTC.

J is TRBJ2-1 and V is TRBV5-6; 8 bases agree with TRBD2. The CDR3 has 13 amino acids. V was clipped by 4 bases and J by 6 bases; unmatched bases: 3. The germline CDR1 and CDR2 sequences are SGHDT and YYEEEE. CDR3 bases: TGTGCCAGCAGCATCGCGGGAGGCAATGAGCAGTTCTTC. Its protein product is CASSIAGGNEQFF.

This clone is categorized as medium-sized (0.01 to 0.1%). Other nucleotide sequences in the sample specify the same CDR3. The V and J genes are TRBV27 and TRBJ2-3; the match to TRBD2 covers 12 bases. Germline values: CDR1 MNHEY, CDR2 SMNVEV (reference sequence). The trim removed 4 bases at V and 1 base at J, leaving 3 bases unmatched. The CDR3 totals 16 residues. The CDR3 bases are TGTGCCAGCAGTTCCCGACTAGCGGGAGGCACAGATACGCAGTATTTT. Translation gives CASSSRLAGGTDTQYF.

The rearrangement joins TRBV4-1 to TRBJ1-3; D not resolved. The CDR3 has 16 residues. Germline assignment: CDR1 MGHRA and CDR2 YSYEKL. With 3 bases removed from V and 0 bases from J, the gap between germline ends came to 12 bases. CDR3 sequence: CASSQDNTNSGNTIYF. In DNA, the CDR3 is TGCGCCAGCAGCCAGGATAACACCAACTCTGGAAACACCATATATTTT.

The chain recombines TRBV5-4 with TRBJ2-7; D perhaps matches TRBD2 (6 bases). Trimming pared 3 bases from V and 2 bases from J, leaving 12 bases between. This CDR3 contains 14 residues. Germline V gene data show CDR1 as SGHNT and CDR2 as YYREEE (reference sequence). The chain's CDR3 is CASSSDGGAYEQYF. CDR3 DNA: TGTGCCAGCAGCTCCGACGGGGGAGCCTACGAGCAGTACTTC.

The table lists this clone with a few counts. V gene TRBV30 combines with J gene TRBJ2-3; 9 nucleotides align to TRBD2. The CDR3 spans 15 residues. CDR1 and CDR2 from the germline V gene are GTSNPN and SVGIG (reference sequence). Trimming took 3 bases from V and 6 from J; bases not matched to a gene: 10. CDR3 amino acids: CAWRELAGEVDTQYF. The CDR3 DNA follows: TGTGCCTGGAGAGAATTAGCGGGAGAAGTGGATACGCAGTATTTT.

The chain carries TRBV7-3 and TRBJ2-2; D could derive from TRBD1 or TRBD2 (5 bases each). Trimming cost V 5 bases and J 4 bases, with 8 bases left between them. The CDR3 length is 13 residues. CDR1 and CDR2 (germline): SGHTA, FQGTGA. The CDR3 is CASSPGTTGELFF. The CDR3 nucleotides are TGTGCCAGCAGCCCGGGGACCACCGGGGAGCTGTTTTTT.

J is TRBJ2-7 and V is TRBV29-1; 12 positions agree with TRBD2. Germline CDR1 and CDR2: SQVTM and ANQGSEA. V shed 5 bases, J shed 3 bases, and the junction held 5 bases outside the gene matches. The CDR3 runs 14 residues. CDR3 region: CSVKAGLAGYEQYF. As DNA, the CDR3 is TGCAGCGTTAAGGCGGGACTAGCGGGCTACGAGCAGTACTTC.